The entry below describes one T cell receptor beta chain. This record belongs to a study of T cells after yellow fever vaccination. CDR3 length equals 19 residues. The J segment lost 3 bases and the V segment lost 7 bases, leaving 20 bases of the junction unmatched. Germline CDR1 reads LGHDT; CDR2 reads YNNKEL (reference sequence). Template switching by 5'RACE produced TCR cDNA, adding a universal primer site and UMIs. TCRdb re-analysed the 5' RACE reads in MiXCR, keeping a single row per CDR3 protein. The sample consists of roughly 62,000 distinct CDR3 sequences, more than 5.5% of them appearing once.

The clonotype comes from a man between 18 and 29 years old who received the YFV17D yellow fever vaccine. The source was CD8+ T cells sorted from PBMCs, collected on the day of the first yellow fever vaccination. The chain joins TRBV3-1 to TRBJ2-1; 8 positions agree with TRBD2. CDR3 amino acids: CASTQHIRETSEFYNEQFF. The CDR3 region has the DNA TGTGCCAGCACCCAGCATATCAGGGAGACTAGCGAGTTCTACAATGAGCAGTTCTTC.